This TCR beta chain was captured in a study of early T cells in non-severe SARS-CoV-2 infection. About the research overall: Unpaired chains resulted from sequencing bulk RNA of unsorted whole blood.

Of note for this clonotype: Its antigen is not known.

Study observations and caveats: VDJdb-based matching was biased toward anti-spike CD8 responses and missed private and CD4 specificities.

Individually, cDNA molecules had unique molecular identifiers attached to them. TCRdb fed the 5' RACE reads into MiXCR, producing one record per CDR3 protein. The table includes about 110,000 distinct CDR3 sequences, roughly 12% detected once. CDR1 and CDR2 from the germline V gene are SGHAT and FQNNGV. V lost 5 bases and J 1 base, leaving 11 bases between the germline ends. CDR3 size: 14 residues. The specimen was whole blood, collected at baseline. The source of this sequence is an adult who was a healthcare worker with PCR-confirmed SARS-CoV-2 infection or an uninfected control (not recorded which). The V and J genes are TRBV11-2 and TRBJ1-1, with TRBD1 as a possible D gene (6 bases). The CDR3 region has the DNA TGTGCCAGCAGCATCGGACAGCCGAACACTGAAGCTTTCTTT. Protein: CASSIGQPNTEAFF.